A single sample gave rise to the 16 T cell receptor beta chains below, sequenced in a study of T cells in Graves' hyperthyroidism and ophthalmopathy (dated by TCRdb to the late 2010s). Libraries were prepared through multiplex PCR. The reads were generated on an Illumina HiSeq 2000. TCR beta CDR3 regions were amplified from RNA transcripts. The TCR CDR3 was subjected to a first round of RT-PCR using the HTBI primer set and the Qiagen OneStep RT-PCR kit. Starting from the raw public reads, TCRdb applied fastp trimming at Q25, assembled clones with MiXCR and retained in-frame beta chains. Rows with a matching CDR3 protein are joined into one entry that keeps the most common DNA and genes. A total of 490,000 or so distinct CDR3 sequences appear in this sample, 15% to 20% of them only once. The ten biggest clones cover 47% of the sample. Sequencing was done on a sample of blood. These receptors were taken from a man aged 35 to 55 with Graves' ophthalmopathy.

Only a few counts were recorded for this clonotype. This chain joins TRBV7-2 and TRBJ1-6; D gene ambiguous. Per the germline V gene, CDR1 is SGHTA and CDR2 is FQGNSA. This CDR3 contains 15 residues. V gave up 2 bases and J gave up 3 bases, with 8 bases separating them. CDR3 residues: CASSLSGGYNSPLHF. The DNA for the CDR3 is TGTGCCAGCAGCTTATCGGGCGGCTATAATTCACCCCTCCACTTT.

This clonotype was recorded a few times. The J gene is TRBJ2-1, the V gene TRBV12-3 or TRBV12-4; TRBD2 matches 8 bases. The CDR3 runs 15 residues. J was trimmed by 8 bases and V by 1 base; bases with no gene match: 7. The CDR3 protein is CASSLGPGGAHEQFF. In nucleotides, the CDR3 is TGTGCCAGCAGTTTAGGGCCGGGAGGGGCACATGAGCAGTTCTTC.

The chain carries TRBV30 and TRBJ2-1, with 10 bases matching TRBD2. The germline V gene has CDR1 GTSNPN and CDR2 SVGIG (reference sequence). The CDR3 runs 14 residues. The V gene end was trimmed by 4 bases and the J gene end by 8 bases; junction bases not matched to a gene: 8. Written as DNA, the CDR3 is TGTGCCTGGAATCCTAGCGGGAGAGGGCATGAGCAGTTCTTC. This codes for CAWNPSGRGHEQFF. Full variable domain (rest looked up from reference TRBV30 and TRBJ2-1): SQTIHQWPATLVQPVGSPLSLECTVEGTSNPNLYWYRQAAGRGLQLLFYSVGIGQISSEVPQNLSASRPQDRQFILSSKKLLLSDSGFYLCAWNPSGRGHEQFFGPGTRLTVL.

J is TRBJ2-2 and V is TRBV12-5; D is undetermined. V lost 5 bases, J lost 0 bases, and 13 bases lay in between. CDR3 size: 16 residues. CDR1 and CDR2 from the germline V gene are LGHNT and FRNRAP. CDR3 DNA sequence: TGTGCTAGTGGTCCCCACGACACCCCGAACACCGGGGAGCTGTTTTTT. It codes for CASGPHDTPNTGELFF.

This clonotype was observed at least ten times. DNA of the CDR3: TGTGCCAGCAGTGCAAACAGAGATCGTGGCTACACCTTC. Translating gives CASSANRDRGYTF. The chain uses TRBV2 and TRBJ1-2; no firm D call. The germline V and J ends were trimmed by 4 bases and 7 bases, with 13 bases remaining between them. This CDR3 has 13 residues. Germline V gene data show CDR1 as SNHLY and CDR2 as FYNNEI.

This clonotype occurred many times. CDR3 nucleotides: TGTGCCAGCAGTGAAGTGGAGGGGGCGGGCTACACCTTC. Amino acid sequence: CASSEVEGAGYTF. The rearrangement links TRBV6-1 to TRBJ1-2, with 7 bases fitting TRBD1. Germline CDR1 reads MNHNS; CDR2 reads SASEGT. The CDR3 loop spans 13 amino acids. The J segment lost 8 bases and the V segment lost 1 base, leaving 4 bases of the junction unmatched.

The rearrangement joins TRBV2 to TRBJ1-2; TRBD1 matches 7 bases. Germline CDR1 reads SNHLY; CDR2 reads FYNNEI. J was trimmed by 3 bases and V by 4 bases; bases with no gene match: 2. This CDR3 is 13 amino acids long. CDR3 in DNA: TGTGCCAGCAGTGTACAGGGGTACTATGGCTACACCTTC. Translation: CASSVQGYYGYTF.

There are a few counts of this clonotype. The rearrangement links TRBV11-2 to TRBJ1-1; 8 bases map to TRBD1. The V segment lost 3 bases and the J segment 0 bases; nucleotides outside the gene matches: 3. CDR3 length equals 15 residues. Germline values: CDR1 SGHAT, CDR2 FQNNGV. CDR3 nucleotide sequence: TGTGCCAGCAGCTTTCAGACAGGGGTGAACACTGAAGCTTTCTTT. It translates to CASSFQTGVNTEAFF.

This clonotype was counted between two and nine times. The rearrangement uses TRBV20-1 and TRBJ2-7, with TRBD2 matching over 9 bases. The CDR3 is 14 residues long. V dropped 3 bases and J dropped 7; count of bases not matched to a gene: 10. CDR1 is DFQATT, CDR2 SNEGSKA, per germline (reference sequence). Here the CDR3 reads CSARRLAALGEQYF. As DNA, the CDR3 is TGCAGTGCTAGGAGACTAGCGGCCCTGGGGGAGCAGTACTTC.

This clonotype was seen a few times. The J gene is TRBJ2-7, the V gene TRBV27; 9 bases match TRBD1. Germline V lookup: CDR1 MNHEY, CDR2 SMNVEV (reference sequence). The length of the CDR3 is 14 residues. V gave up 3 bases and J gave up 6 bases; unmatched junction bases: 6. The CDR3 sequence is CASSFYDRGTEQYF. CDR3 DNA: TGTGCCAGCAGTTTCTATGACAGGGGGACCGAGCAGTACTTC.

This chain connects TRBV10-2 to TRBJ2-7; weak D call: TRBD2 (5 bases). V dropped 3 bases and J dropped 5 bases, with 14 bases sitting between them. The CDR3 length is 14 residues. Per the germline V gene, CDR1 is WSHSY and CDR2 is SAAADI. Here the CDR3 reads CASSDGRSGDEQYF. As DNA, the CDR3 is TGCGCCAGCAGTGATGGGCGGTCCGGGGACGAGCAGTACTTC.

This clonotype occurred many times. The V gene is TRBV12-3 or TRBV12-4, the J gene TRBJ2-7; D remains ambiguous. The CDR3 has 13 residues. V lost 1 base and J lost 1, with 5 bases in between. For the CDR3, the DNA is TGTGCCAGCAGTTTAGGGCAGTCCTACGAGCAGTACTTC. It codes for CASSLGQSYEQYF.

This clonotype turned up a few times. This chain joins TRBV6-1 and TRBJ2-6, with 9 positions matching TRBD1. The V gene end was trimmed by 6 bases and the J gene end by 2 bases; junction bases not matched to a gene: 17. CDR3 length equals 20 residues. CDR1 and CDR2 from the germline V gene are MNHNS and SASEGT. The CDR3 here is CASSGDRDYSPDPGANVLTF. CDR3 nucleotides: TGTGCCAGCAGCGGGGACAGGGATTATAGCCCAGATCCTGGGGCCAACGTCCTGACTTTC.

The V and J genes are TRBV20-1 and TRBJ1-1; no firm D call. The ends were cut back, 6 bases at V and 5 bases at J, with 22 bases in the middle. Germline CDR1 DFQATT, CDR2 SNEGSKA (reference sequence). CDR3 length: 15 amino acids. As DNA, the CDR3 is TGCAGTGCCCAGGCGGCAGGCCTCGCGGATACTGAAGCTTTCTTT. It translates to CSAQAAGLADTEAFF.

This clonotype was recorded a few times. The J gene is TRBJ2-3, the V gene TRBV5-1; TRBD1 agrees at 7 bases. In germline, CDR1 is SGHRS, CDR2 YFSETQ. Trimming at V came to 9 bases and at J to 2 bases, leaving 6 bases not matched to a gene. The CDR3 consists of 13 residues. CDR3 in amino acids: CATTTGYTDTQYF. The CDR3 nucleotides read TGCGCCACCACGACAGGGTACACAGATACGCAGTATTTT. Looking up the rest from reference TRBV5-1 and TRBJ2-3 gives the full variable domain: KAGVTQTPRYLIKTRGQQVTLSCSPISGHRSVSWYQQTPGQGLQFLFEYFSETQRNKGNFPGRFSGRQFSNSRSEMNVSTLELGDSALYLCATTTGYTDTQYFGPGTRLTVL.

The chain joins TRBV27 to TRBJ1-2, with 8 nucleotides matching TRBD1. CDR1 MNHEY and CDR2 SMNVEV come from the germline V gene (reference sequence). CDR3 length: 12 residues. J lost 2 bases, V lost 10 bases, and 3 bases had no gene match. As DNA, the CDR3 is TGTGCCACCCAGGGGGCAAACTATGGCTACACCTTC. Translation gives CATQGANYGYTF.